This record covers a single T cell receptor beta chain. Mismatch with germline at one junction end may stem from a read error. The sample comes from a study of metastatic and nonmetastatic thyroid tumors. Thyroid surgery had not been preceded by any treatment in any patient. How the authors handled the data: Clinicopathological groups of papillary thyroid cancer showed CDR3 differences that were used to build a distant-metastasis classifier. Via MiXCR, TCRdb re-called the PCR reads. Here the V and J calls rest on TCRdb's processing, not on the authors' analysis. The data show tens of thousands of clones, about 26% seen once. Germline assignment: CDR1 MNHNS and CDR2 SASEGT. This CDR3 has 14 amino acids.

This rearrangement joins TRBV6-1 to TRBJ2-7; TRBD1 is a possible D gene (6 bases). The source is a male donor with papillary thyroid cancer or a benign thyroid nodule (not recorded which). Some clones in this sample may be carry-over from other donors' samples. Sequenced: blood. CDR3 coding DNA: TGTGCCAGCAGGGGACATACTTTTTTGGGGGAGCATTACTTC. Translated, it gives CASRGHTFLGEHYF.